This T cell receptor (beta chain) was sequenced for a study of blood T cells in healthy people across ages. Together with a sample-barcoded 5' primer, a J-beta primer mix was included in a second PCR lasting about 7 to 12 cycles. Each CDR3 protein gets one entry after TCRdb re-called the 5' RACE reads with MiXCR. This table holds about 1.4 million distinct CDR3 sequences, around 59% found once. This CDR3 is 19 amino acids long. Per germline, CDR1 LGHNA and CDR2 YNFKEQ. Trimming cost V 4 bases and J 0 bases, with 19 bases left between them. Sample: blood. This sequence originates from a man younger than 35 in good health. The chain carries TRBV4-2 and TRBJ1-6; tentatively, D is TRBD1 (6 bases). The CDR3 nucleotides read TGTGCCAGCAGCCGAAGACAGGATCGCGCGAGCTCCTATAATTCACCCCTCCACTTT. Translation: CASSRRQDRASSYNSPLHF.